Listed here are 2 T cell receptor beta chains from one sample, sequenced in a study of cytomegalovirus exposure and HLA in healthy donors. The PCR contained 60 Vbeta and 13 Jbeta primers. Repertoires were generated with immunoSEQ multiplex PCR, while TCRdb's copy carries only in-frame clones and drops some. The table lists more than 95,000 clones, approximately 80% of them singletons. Sequenced material: PBMCs. These TCRs come from a woman aged 40 to 55 in good health and CMV-seronegative.

The rearrangement uses TRBV5-1 and TRBJ2-5; 9 bases are shared with TRBD1. The germline V gene has CDR1 SGHRS and CDR2 YFSETQ. The length of the CDR3 is 16 residues. J lost 4 bases, V lost 1 base, and 8 bases had no gene match. DNA of the CDR3: TGCGCCAGCAGCTTGTCCGGGACAGGGATGTTAGAGACCCAGTACTTC. Translated: CASSLSGTGMLETQYF.

The genes are TRBV2 and TRBJ2-6; TRBD1 might be the D (5 bases). The CDR3 is made up of 17 amino acids. V gave up 3 bases and J gave up 3 bases, with 15 bases separating them. Germline V lookup: CDR1 SNHLY, CDR2 FYNNEI. The CDR3 region has the DNA TGTGCCAGCAGTGATCTCATCAGGGCCATTGGGGCCAACGTCCTGACTTTC. Amino acids: CASSDLIRAIGANVLTF.